One sample yielded the 18 T cell receptor beta chains listed below, sequenced in a study of beta chain features in type 1 diabetes. Study results and caveats: Among all four CD4+ subsets, Type 1 diabetes patients had TCRB CDR3s that were moderately but significantly shorter.

The sequenced template was cDNA made from the entire isolated RNA. Profiled with immunoSEQ multiplex PCR; TCRdb holds only in-frame clones, not every one. The sample has fewer than 450,000 clones; approximately 13% are singletons. These receptors have no known antigen. Sequenced material: naive CD4+ T cells from blood. These receptor sequences come from a woman in her late teens or twenties with type 1 diabetes.

The chain carries TRBV4-1 and TRBJ1-2, with TRBD1 matching 7 bases. J gave up 6 bases and V 1 base, and 2 bases lay outside the gene matches. The CDR3 has 13 residues. The germline V gene has CDR1 MGHRA and CDR2 YSYEKL. CDR3 nucleotide sequence: TGCGCCAGCAGCCAAGGGACAGGTGATGGCTACACCTTC. This sequence encodes CASSQGTGDGYTF.

J is TRBJ1-1 and V is TRBV6-1; D remains ambiguous. Trimming removed 7 bases from V and 11 bases from J, with 26 bases in between. The CDR3 is 15 residues long. The germline gives CDR1 MNHNS, CDR2 SASEGT. CDR3 DNA: TGTGCCAGCAATCCCTCGACGGGGAGCGAGAGATGGGCTTTCTTT. Amino acids: CASNPSTGSERWAFF.

V and J are TRBV14 and TRBJ1-1, with D possibly TRBD1 on 6 matching bases. The V gene lost 1 base and the J gene lost 0 bases, with 12 bases spanning the gap. Per germline, CDR1 SGHDN and CDR2 FVKESK. This CDR3 is 16 amino acids long. Here the CDR3 DNA reads TGTGCCAGCAGCCAAGGGGCAGGGGCCCTGAACACTGAAGCTTTCTTT. It yields the protein CASSQGAGALNTEAFF.

This clone was seen a handful of times. The chain carries TRBV29-1 and TRBJ2-1, with TRBD2 as a possible D gene (5 bases). Germline CDR1 SQVTM, CDR2 ANQGSEA. This CDR3 is built from 16 residues. Trimming stripped 4 bases from V and 7 bases from J, with 23 bases between. CDR3 protein: CSVAPRLAGTGNEQFF. DNA for the CDR3: TGCAGCGTTGCTCCTCGATTGGCGGGTACGGGGAATGAGCAGTTCTTC.

This clone has a handful of counts. The V call is TRBV30, the J call TRBJ2-1; possible D gene TRBD2, 6 bases. Trimming removed 3 bases at V and 0 bases at J, with 12 bases between. The CDR3 contains 15 residues. Germline CDR1 reads GTSNPN; CDR2 reads SVGIG (reference sequence). The CDR3 bases are TGTGCCTGGAGCGGTGCGGGGAGCTCCTACAATGAGCAGTTCTTC. Translation: CAWSGAGSSYNEQFF.

The sample holds a few counts of this clone. This chain links TRBV4-3 with TRBJ2-3; 8 nucleotides match TRBD2. CDR1 is LGHNA, CDR2 YSLEER, per germline. Germline trimming cut 1 base from V and 7 bases from J; bases unmatched to any gene: 10. The CDR3 is made up of 16 amino acids. The CDR3 DNA is TGCGCCAGCAGCCAAGCGGGACTAGAGGGGAGAAATACGCAGTATTTT. Translated, it gives CASSQAGLEGRNTQYF.

This clone was recorded a few times. This chain uses TRBV4-1 with TRBJ2-1; 10 bases agree with TRBD2. Germline V lookup: CDR1 MGHRA, CDR2 YSYEKL. The CDR3 contains 18 residues. Trimming took 2 bases from V and 5 from J; bases not matched to a gene: 12. The CDR3 DNA sequence: TGCGCCAGCAGCCAAAAGACACCCGGGACTAGCGTTAACAATGAGCAGTTCTTC. It encodes CASSQKTPGTSVNNEQFF.

V and J are TRBV30 and TRBJ1-5; D is ambiguous. Trimming shortened V by 2 bases and J by 0 bases, and 5 bases separated the two germline ends. Per germline, CDR1 GTSNPN and CDR2 SVGIG (reference sequence). The CDR3 length is 13 residues. In nucleotides, the CDR3 is TGTGCCTGGAGTCAACTTAGCAATCAGCCCCAGCATTTT. Its protein product is CAWSQLSNQPQHF.

The gene calls are TRBV6-5 and TRBJ2-5, with 7 bases that match TRBD1. The germline gives CDR1 MNHEY, CDR2 SVGAGI. Unmatched junction bases numbered 1, after V lost 6 bases and J lost 0 bases. The CDR3 covers 13 residues. The CDR3 is CASRQGNQETQYF. The CDR3 region has the DNA TGTGCCAGCAGACAGGGGAACCAAGAGACCCAGTACTTC.

Details on this clone: A read error may account for a junction end that differs from germline. The gene calls are TRBV2 and TRBJ2-1, with a tentative D call TRBD2 (9 bases). The CDR3 length is 14 residues. Looked up from germline, CDR1 is SNHLY and CDR2 is FYNNEI. Here the CDR3 reads CASKRGGGQETDLF. The CDR3 nucleotides read TGTGCCAGCAAGCGCGGGGGGGGACAGGAGACAGACCTCTTC. Full variable domain (outside the CDR3, taken from reference TRBV2 and TRBJ2-1): EPEVTQTPSHQVTQMGQEVILRCVPISNHLYFYWYRQILGQKVEFLVSFYNNEISEKSEIFDDQFSVERPDGSNFTLKIRSTKLEDSAMYFCASKRGGGQETDLFGPGTRLTVL.

V is TRBV7-2 and J is TRBJ2-7, with TRBD2 identical over 11 bases. The CDR3 is 14 amino acids. V shed 6 bases, J shed 7 bases, and the junction held 8 bases outside the gene matches. Germline V gene lookup returns CDR1 SGHTA and CDR2 FQGNSA. CDR3 sequence (DNA): TGTGCCAGCAGAGAACTAGCGGGAGTTGGGGAGCAGTACTTC. As protein: CASRELAGVGEQYF. Looking up the rest from reference TRBV7-2 and TRBJ2-7 gives the full variable domain: GAGVSQSPSNKVTEKGKDVELRCDPISGHTALYWYRQSLGQGLEFLIYFQGNSAPDKSGLPSDRFSAERTGGSVSTLTIQRTQQEDSAVYLCASRELAGVGEQYFGPGTRLTVT.

The table lists this clone with a few counts. V is TRBV27 and J is TRBJ2-3; 9 bases match TRBD2. Trimming removed 5 bases from V and 5 bases from J; junction bases left unmatched: 5. This CDR3 has 14 residues. Germline CDR1 MNHEY, CDR2 SMNVEV (reference sequence). In nucleotides, the CDR3 is TGTGCCAGCAGTGCTAGCGGGGTCCGAGATACGCAGTATTTT. Translating it yields CASSASGVRDTQYF.

The table lists this clone with a count of one. The rearrangement uses TRBV5-1 and TRBJ2-3; D is perhaps TRBD2 (5 bases). The V end was cut by 4 bases, the J end by 0 bases, with 15 bases between. Per germline, CDR1 SGHRS and CDR2 YFSETQ. The CDR3 totals 16 residues. DNA of the CDR3: TGCGCCAGCAGCCAGGTTAGGAGCGGTAGCACAGATACGCAGTATTTT. Residues: CASSQVRSGSTDTQYF.

This clone appeared a few times. CDR3 sequence: CASSVGVGRTGELFF. The CDR3 DNA is TGTGCCAGCAGCGTAGGAGTGGGCAGGACCGGGGAGCTGTTTTTT. The chain uses TRBV9 and TRBJ2-2; D is unclear. Trimming removed 0 bases from V and 5 bases from J, with 11 bases in between. Germline CDR1 reads SGDLS; CDR2 reads YYNGEE. This CDR3 comprises 15 residues.

The chain recombines TRBV6-5 with TRBJ1-5; no clear D. Germline-derived CDR1 and CDR2 are MNHEY and SVGAGI. V was cut by 6 bases and J by 0 bases, with 12 bases left in between. This CDR3 spans 15 amino acids. DNA of the CDR3: TGTGCCAGCAGGGTAAGCTACCTTAGCAATCAGCCCCAGCATTTT. Translating it yields CASRVSYLSNQPQHF.

V is TRBV19 and J is TRBJ2-7; perhaps TRBD1 as D (7 bases). The CDR3 is 14 amino acids. Germline V CDR1 and CDR2: LNHDA, SQIVND (reference sequence). V was clipped by 1 base and J by 2 bases, with 9 bases between them. CDR3 residues: CASSIAGGTYEQYV. CDR3 bases: TGTGCCAGTAGTATAGCAGGGGGGACCTACGAGCAGTACGTC.

This clone has only a few counts. The rearrangement joins TRBV4-2 to TRBJ2-7; TRBD1 aligns across 7 bases. V was pared by 0 bases and J by 3 bases, with 5 bases of the junction left unmatched. The CDR3 runs 15 residues. Germline CDR1 is LGHNA and CDR2 is YNFKEQ. CDR3 nucleotide sequence: TGTGCCAGCAGCCAAGAAGGGGGCAGATTCTACGAGCAGTACTTC. This encodes CASSQEGGRFYEQYF.

This clone was seen a handful of times. The rearrangement links TRBV27 to TRBJ2-1, with 14 bases aligning to TRBD2. Germline CDR1 reads MNHEY; CDR2 reads SMNVEV (reference sequence). The CDR3 has 16 residues. After removal of 2 bases from V and 8 bases from J, the junction contained 5 bases not matched to a gene. The CDR3 DNA is TGTGCCAGCAGTTTAGTAGGACTAGCGGGAGGCGATGAGCAGTTCTTC. Amino acid sequence: CASSLVGLAGGDEQFF.